The rows below give T cell receptor beta chains drawn from one sample of a study of early T cells in non-severe SARS-CoV-2 infection. TCRdb independently ran MiXCR on the 5' RACE reads; one entry per CDR3 protein. This table has 59,000 or so distinct CDR3 sequences, roughly 12% appearing once. The input for sequencing was whole blood, taken at baseline. These receptors were obtained from an adult who was a healthcare worker with PCR-confirmed SARS-CoV-2 infection or an uninfected control (not recorded which). Each CDR3 is given with its conserved first and last residue. D genes are given only for firm matches. Only part of the rows carry a size: once, few, many, or a class if the clone is expanded.

few,TRBJ1-5,TRBD1,TRBV20-1,TGCAGTGCTAGTATCCGGGACAGGGATTGGAGCAATCAGCCCCAGCATTTT,CSASIRDRDWSNQPQHF
few,TRBJ1-2,NA,TRBV5-1,TGCGCCAGCAGCTTCAGGCAGGGCTATGGCTACACCTTC,CASSFRQGYGYTF
NA,TRBJ2-7,NA,TRBV28,TGTGCCAGCCGCGGTACCGGACGGGCTTTGGAGCAGTACTTC,CASRGTGRALEQYF
NA,TRBJ2-5,NA,TRBV7-9,TGTGCCAGTTACTCAACAGGCACCCCGACCCAGTACTTC,CASYSTGTPTQYF
few,TRBJ2-5,NA,TRBV24-1,TGTGCCACCAGTGATTCCGGGACACATCAAGAGACCCAGTACTTC,CATSDSGTHQETQYF
NA,TRBJ1-1,NA,TRBV3-1,TGTGCCAGCAGCCAAGATAGGCAGGGAATAGGTATGCTCGCTGAAGCTTTCTTT,CASSQDRQGIGMLAEAFF
few,TRBJ1-3,NA,TRBV12-3/TRBV12-4,TGTGCCAGTTGGGGGACCGTAAACACCATATATTTT,CASWGTVNTIYF
many,TRBJ2-1,NA,TRBV21-1,TGTGCCAGCACCTATAGCGGGAGGGCCGGTAATGAGCAGTTCTTC,CASTYSGRAGNEQFF
few,TRBJ2-1,TRBD2,TRBV6-5,TGTGCCAGCAGACTAGCGGGAATCTACAATGAGCAGTTCTTC,CASRLAGIYNEQFF
many,TRBJ1-1,NA,TRBV7-6,TGTGCCAGCAGCTTAGGGGGTAGTGAAGCTTTCTTT,CASSLGGSEAFF
few,TRBJ2-7,TRBD1,TRBV27,TGTGCCAGCAGATACCAACCCGGGACAGGGATCTACGAGCAGTACTTC,CASRYQPGTGIYEQYF
many,TRBJ1-5,TRBD1,TRBV10-2,TGCGCCAGCAGCCCGGGACAGGGTTCTCAGCCCCAGCATTTT,CASSPGQGSQPQHF
few,TRBJ2-1,NA,TRBV7-2,TGTGCCATCGGGGTGGACTCCCTAAGTTACAATGAGCAGTTCTTC,CAIGVDSLSYNEQFF
few,TRBJ2-7,TRBD2,TRBV7-2,TGTGCCAGCAGCTTAATTCCTAGCGGGGCCTACGAGCAGTACTTC,CASSLIPSGAYEQYF
many,TRBJ2-5,TRBD2,TRBV4-1,TGCGCCAGCAGCCAAGTTGCAAGCGGGGGACAAGAGACCCAGTACTTC,CASSQVASGGQETQYF
NA,TRBJ2-3,TRBD1,TRBV2,TGTGCCAGCAGCAGGGGGATCCTTACAGATACGCAGTATTTT,CASSRGILTDTQYF
NA,TRBJ2-2,NA,TRBV11-2,TGTGCCAGCAGCTCGGACCCCAGTCTGCGGGAGCTGTTTTTT,CASSSDPSLRELFF